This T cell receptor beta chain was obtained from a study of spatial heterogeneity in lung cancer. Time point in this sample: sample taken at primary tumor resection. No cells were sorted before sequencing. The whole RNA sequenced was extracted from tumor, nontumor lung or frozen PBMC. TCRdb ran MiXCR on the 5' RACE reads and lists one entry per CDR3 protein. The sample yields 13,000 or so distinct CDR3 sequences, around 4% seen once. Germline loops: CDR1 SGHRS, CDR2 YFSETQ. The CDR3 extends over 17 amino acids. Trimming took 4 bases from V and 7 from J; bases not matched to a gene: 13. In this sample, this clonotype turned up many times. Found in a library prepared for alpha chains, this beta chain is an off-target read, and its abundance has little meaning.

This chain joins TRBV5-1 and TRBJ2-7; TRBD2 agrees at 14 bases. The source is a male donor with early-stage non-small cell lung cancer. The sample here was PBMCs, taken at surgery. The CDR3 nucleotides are TGCGCCAGCAGCCTCGCGCCGACTAGCGGGAGGGTTGGGGAGCAGTACTTC. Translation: CASSLAPTSGRVGEQYF.